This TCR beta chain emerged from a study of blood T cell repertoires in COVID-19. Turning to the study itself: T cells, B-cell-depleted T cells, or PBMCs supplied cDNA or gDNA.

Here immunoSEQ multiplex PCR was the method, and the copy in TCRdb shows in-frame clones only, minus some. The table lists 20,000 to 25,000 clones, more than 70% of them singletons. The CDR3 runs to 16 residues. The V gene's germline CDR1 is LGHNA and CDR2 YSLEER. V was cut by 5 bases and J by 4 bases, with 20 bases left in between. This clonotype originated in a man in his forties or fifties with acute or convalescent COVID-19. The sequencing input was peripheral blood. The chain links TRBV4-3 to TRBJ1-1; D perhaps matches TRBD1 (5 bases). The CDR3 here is CASSNSGVRRGTEAFF. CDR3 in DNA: TGCGCCAGCAGCAACTCCGGGGTTCGGAGGGGCACTGAAGCTTTCTTT.